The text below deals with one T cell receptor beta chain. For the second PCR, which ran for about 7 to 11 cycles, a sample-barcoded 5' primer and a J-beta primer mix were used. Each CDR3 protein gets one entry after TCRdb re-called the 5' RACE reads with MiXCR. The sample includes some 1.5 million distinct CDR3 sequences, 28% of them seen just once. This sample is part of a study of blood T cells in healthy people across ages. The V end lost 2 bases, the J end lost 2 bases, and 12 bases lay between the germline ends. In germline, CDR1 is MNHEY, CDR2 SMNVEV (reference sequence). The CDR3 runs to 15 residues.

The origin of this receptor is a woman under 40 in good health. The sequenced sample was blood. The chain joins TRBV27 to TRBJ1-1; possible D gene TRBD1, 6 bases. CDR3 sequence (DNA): TGTGCCAGCAGTTTAACGGAGGACAGAAACACTGAAGCTTTCTTT. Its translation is CASSLTEDRNTEAFF.